Listed below are T cell receptor beta chains from one sample, sequenced in a study of molecular identifiers for immune sequencing clone quantification. TCRdb reprocessed the PCR reads via MiXCR and lists one record per CDR3 protein. The sample holds hundreds of thousands of distinct CDR3 sequences, about 20% seen once. Material for sequencing was naive CD8+ T cells from blood, with Jurkat cell RNA spiked in. All receptors derive from a human donor in good health. Some libraries in this study had Jurkat cell RNA spiked in. Both conserved end residues are part of each CDR3. The order of the fields is V gene, clone size, D gene, J gene, CDR3 protein, CDR3 DNA. The D gene is left open where the match is weak. Size is omitted from some rows. Given values are once, few, many or a class for expanded clones.

V: TRBV7-3; size: many; D: TRBD2; J: TRBJ2-2; CDR3: CASSLGTSPTGELFF; DNA: TGTGCCAGCAGCTTAGGGACTAGCCCGACCGGGGAGCTGTTTTTT
V: TRBV20-1; size: many; D: -; J: TRBJ1-1; CDR3: CSASPDSSMNTEAFF; DNA: TGCAGTGCTAGTCCGGACAGTTCTATGAACACTGAAGCTTTCTTT
V: TRBV7-6; size: many; D: TRBD2; J: TRBJ2-3; CDR3: CASSPDLADYQGDTQYF; DNA: TGTGCCAGCAGCCCTGATCTAGCGGACTATCAGGGAGATACGCAGTATTTT
V: TRBV20-1; size: many; D: TRBD1; J: TRBJ1-1; CDR3: CSARYRGVDTEAFF; DNA: TGCAGTGCTAGGTACAGGGGGGTGGACACTGAAGCTTTCTTT
V: TRBV27; size: many; D: -; J: TRBJ2-2; CDR3: CASSFEFTNTGELFF; DNA: TGTGCCAGCAGTTTTGAATTCACGAACACCGGGGAGCTGTTTTTT
V: TRBV27; size: few; D: -; J: TRBJ2-7; CDR3: CASSLLGIQGEQYF; DNA: TGTGCCAGCAGTTTACTCGGGATTCAGGGCGAGCAGTACTTC
V: TRBV2; size: many; D: -; J: TRBJ2-7; CDR3: CASSDFGDYEQYF; DNA: TGTGCCAGCAGTGATTTCGGGGACTACGAGCAGTACTTC
V: TRBV12-3/TRBV12-4; size: -; D: TRBD2; J: TRBJ2-5; CDR3: CASSFSGGASETQYF; DNA: TGTGCCAGCAGTTTTAGCGGGGGGGCTTCAGAGACCCAGTACTTC
V: TRBV7-9; size: -; D: TRBD2; J: TRBJ2-1; CDR3: CASSAGTSGPNEQFF; DNA: TGTGCCAGCAGCGCCGGGACTAGCGGGCCCAATGAGCAGTTCTTC
V: TRBV19; size: -; D: -; J: TRBJ1-3; CDR3: CASYWGSGNTIYF; DNA: TGTGCCAGTTATTGGGGGTCTGGAAACACCATATATTTT
V: TRBV3-1; size: few; D: -; J: TRBJ2-7; CDR3: CASSQTGLSYEQYF; DNA: TGTGCCAGCAGCCAAACCGGGTTGTCCTACGAGCAGTACTTC
V: TRBV20-1; size: few; D: -; J: TRBJ2-2; CDR3: CSARDRLEVGLRGELFF; DNA: TGCAGTGCTAGAGATCGGTTGGAAGTGGGGTTGCGCGGGGAGCTGTTTTTT
V: TRBV6-5; size: many; D: -; J: TRBJ2-7; CDR3: CASSYVAGSYEQYF; DNA: TGTGCCAGCAGTTACGTGGCAGGTAGCTACGAGCAGTACTTC
V: TRBV7-9; size: many; D: -; J: TRBJ2-5; CDR3: CASRSGLPQETQYF; DNA: TGTGCCAGCCGCTCGGGCCTACCCCAAGAGACCCAGTACTTC
V: TRBV6-2/TRBV6-3; size: many; D: -; J: TRBJ2-3; CDR3: CASSQLVFFDTQYF; DNA: TGTGCCAGCAGCCAACTAGTTTTTTTCGATACGCAGTATTTT
V: TRBV10-3; size: few; D: -; J: TRBJ1-6; CDR3: CAISDTRGDNSPLHF; DNA: TGTGCCATCAGCGACACAAGGGGAGATAATTCACCCCTCCACTTT
V: TRBV10-3; size: few; D: -; J: TRBJ2-7; CDR3: CAISVNSYEQYF; DNA: TGTGCCATCAGTGTAAACTCCTACGAGCAGTACTTC
V: TRBV7-8; size: many; D: TRBD1; J: TRBJ1-1; CDR3: CASSLGTWTGGSEAFF; DNA: TGTGCCAGCAGCTTAGGTACGTGGACAGGGGGTTCTGAAGCTTTCTTT
V: TRBV20-1; size: many; D: -; J: TRBJ2-3; CDR3: CSARTTQVFASTDTQYF; DNA: TGCAGTGCTAGAACTACACAGGTGTTCGCGTCCACAGATACGCAGTATTTT
V: TRBV28; size: many; D: TRBD1; J: TRBJ2-7; CDR3: CASSPDRVSLHEQYF; DNA: TGTGCCAGCAGCCCGGACAGGGTGTCACTCCACGAGCAGTACTTC
V: TRBV27; size: many; D: TRBD1; J: TRBJ1-2; CDR3: CASRRQGNYGYTF; DNA: TGTGCCAGCAGAAGACAGGGGAACTATGGCTACACCTTC
V: TRBV7-2; size: few; D: TRBD2; J: TRBJ2-1; CDR3: CASSLMGLASSYNEQFF; DNA: TGTGCCAGCAGCTTAATGGGACTAGCGAGCTCCTACAATGAGCAGTTCTTC
V: TRBV28; size: many; D: TRBD2; J: TRBJ2-3; CDR3: CASSLSWTSGTSSDTQYF; DNA: TGTGCCAGCAGTTTATCTTGGACTAGCGGGACAAGCAGCGATACGCAGTATTTT
V: TRBV4-3; size: many; D: -; J: TRBJ1-6; CDR3: CASSQDMSNSPLHF; DNA: TGCGCCAGCAGCCAAGATATGAGTAATTCACCCCTCCACTTT
V: TRBV5-4; size: many; D: TRBD1; J: TRBJ1-2; CDR3: CASSRKQGNYGYTF; DNA: TGTGCCAGCAGTAGAAAACAGGGGAACTATGGCTACACCTTC
V: TRBV7-2; size: many; D: TRBD1; J: TRBJ2-2; CDR3: CASSLGLRGLTGELFF; DNA: TGTGCCAGCAGCTTAGGTCTCAGGGGGCTGACCGGGGAGCTGTTTTTT
V: TRBV5-6; size: many; D: -; J: TRBJ1-5; CDR3: CASSSAGTDNPQPQHF; DNA: TGTGCCAGCAGCTCTGCTGGGACGGATAATCCCCAGCCCCAGCATTTT
V: TRBV29-1; size: many; D: -; J: TRBJ2-7; CDR3: CSVEPLGGSYEQYF; DNA: TGCAGCGTTGAACCCCTTGGGGGTTCCTACGAGCAGTACTTC
V: TRBV12-3/TRBV12-4; size: few; D: -; J: TRBJ1-4; CDR3: CASSEGGWEKLFF; DNA: TGTGCCAGCAGTGAGGGAGGATGGGAAAAACTGTTTTTT
V: TRBV29-1; size: many; D: -; J: TRBJ2-1; CDR3: CSVEESLALYNEQFF; DNA: TGCAGCGTTGAAGAGAGCCTAGCGCTTTACAATGAGCAGTTCTTC
V: TRBV30; size: many; D: -; J: TRBJ2-1; CDR3: CAGDGTPKNEQFF; DNA: TGTGCCGGGGACGGGACTCCTAAAAATGAGCAGTTCTTC
V: TRBV6-2/TRBV6-3; size: many; D: -; J: TRBJ1-1; CDR3: CASSYHGAGTEAFF; DNA: TGTGCCAGCAGTTACCACGGGGCTGGGACTGAAGCTTTCTTT
V: TRBV6-2/TRBV6-3; size: few; D: -; J: TRBJ2-3; CDR3: CASSYSAPGRGNTDTQYF; DNA: TGTGCCAGCAGTTACTCGGCTCCGGGCAGGGGTAACACAGATACGCAGTATTTT
V: TRBV7-9; size: many; D: TRBD2; J: TRBJ2-3; CDR3: CASSLFGGAADTQYF; DNA: TGTGCCAGCAGCTTATTCGGGGGGGCGGCAGATACGCAGTATTTT
V: TRBV9; size: -; D: -; J: TRBJ2-1; CDR3: CASSVAELSGYNEQFF; DNA: TGTGCCAGCAGCGTAGCAGAATTGTCGGGGTACAATGAGCAGTTCTTC
V: TRBV27; size: -; D: TRBD2; J: TRBJ2-1; CDR3: CASSLSPWEGPYNEQFF; DNA: TGTGCCAGCAGTTTAAGTCCGTGGGAGGGCCCTTACAATGAGCAGTTCTTC
V: TRBV7-8; size: many; D: TRBD1; J: TRBJ1-5; CDR3: CASKPGRGLSNQPQHF; DNA: TGTGCCAGCAAGCCCGGCAGGGGGCTCAGCAATCAGCCCCAGCATTTT
V: TRBV25-1; size: -; D: -; J: TRBJ1-6; CDR3: CASSDSPRGDPNSPLHF; DNA: TGTGCCAGCAGTGATTCCCCTCGGGGGGATCCGAATTCACCCCTCCACTTT
V: TRBV19; size: many; D: TRBD1; J: TRBJ1-1; CDR3: CASSARQGLNTEAFF; DNA: TGTGCCAGTAGTGCCCGACAGGGCTTGAACACTGAAGCTTTCTTT
V: TRBV5-4; size: many; D: TRBD2; J: TRBJ2-2; CDR3: CASRSGIDTGELFF; DNA: TGTGCCAGCAGGAGCGGGATCGACACCGGGGAGCTGTTTTTT
V: TRBV3-1; size: few; D: -; J: TRBJ2-5; CDR3: CASRYDSDWGVGQETQYF; DNA: TGTGCCAGCAGATACGACAGCGATTGGGGGGTGGGCCAAGAGACCCAGTACTTC
V: TRBV14; size: few; D: -; J: TRBJ2-7; CDR3: CASSQDSSPSYEQYF; DNA: TGTGCCAGCAGCCAAGACAGTTCCCCCTCCTACGAGCAGTACTTC
V: TRBV20-1; size: many; D: -; J: TRBJ1-1; CDR3: CSATQANMNTEAFF; DNA: TGCAGTGCCACCCAGGCCAACATGAACACTGAAGCTTTCTTT
V: TRBV29-1; size: many; D: -; J: TRBJ1-2; CDR3: CSVEGQERFYGYTF; DNA: TGCAGCGTTGAAGGACAGGAGAGGTTCTATGGCTACACCTTC
V: TRBV19; size: -; D: -; J: TRBJ1-3; CDR3: CAVAEGHSGNTIYF; DNA: TGTGCCGTAGCCGAGGGTCACTCTGGAAACACCATATATTTT
V: TRBV24-1; size: many; D: -; J: TRBJ2-2; CDR3: CATSDLGETTSPGELFF; DNA: TGTGCCACCAGTGATTTGGGGGAAACCACCTCCCCCGGGGAGCTGTTTTTT
V: TRBV4-1; size: many; D: TRBD1; J: TRBJ2-7; CDR3: CASSQETGGYEQYF; DNA: TGCGCCAGCAGCCAGGAGACAGGGGGGTACGAGCAGTACTTC
V: TRBV19; size: -; D: -; J: TRBJ1-1; CDR3: CASSISHNTEAFF; DNA: TGTGCCAGTAGTATATCGCATAACACTGAAGCTTTCTTT
V: TRBV5-3; size: -; D: -; J: TRBJ2-5; CDR3: CASSLSAGKEETQYF; DNA: TGTGCCAGCAGCTTGTCCGCGGGGAAGGAAGAGACCCAGTACTTC
V: TRBV3-1; size: many; D: -; J: TRBJ2-3; CDR3: CASSPHTEADTQYF; DNA: TGTGCCAGCAGCCCTCACACGGAAGCAGATACGCAGTATTTT
V: TRBV23-1; size: -; D: TRBD1; J: TRBJ2-7; CDR3: CASRPGTENYEQYF; DNA: TGCGCCAGCAGACCCGGGACAGAGAACTACGAGCAGTACTTC